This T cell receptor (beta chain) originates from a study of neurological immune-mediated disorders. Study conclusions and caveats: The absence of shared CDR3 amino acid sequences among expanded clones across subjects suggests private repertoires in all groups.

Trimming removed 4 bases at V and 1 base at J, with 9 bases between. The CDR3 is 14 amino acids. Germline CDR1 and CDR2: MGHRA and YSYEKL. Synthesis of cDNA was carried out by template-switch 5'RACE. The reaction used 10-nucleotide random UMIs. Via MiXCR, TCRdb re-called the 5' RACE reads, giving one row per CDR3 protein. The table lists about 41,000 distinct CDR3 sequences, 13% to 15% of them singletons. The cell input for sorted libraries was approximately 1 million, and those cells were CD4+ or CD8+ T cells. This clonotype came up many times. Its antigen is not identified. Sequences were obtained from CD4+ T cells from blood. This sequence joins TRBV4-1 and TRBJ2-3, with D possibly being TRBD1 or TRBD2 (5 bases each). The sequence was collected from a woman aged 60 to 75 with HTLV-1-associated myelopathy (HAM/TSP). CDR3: CASSPGRRTDTQYF. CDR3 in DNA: TGCGCCAGCAGCCCGGGGCGCCGCACAGATACGCAGTATTTT.